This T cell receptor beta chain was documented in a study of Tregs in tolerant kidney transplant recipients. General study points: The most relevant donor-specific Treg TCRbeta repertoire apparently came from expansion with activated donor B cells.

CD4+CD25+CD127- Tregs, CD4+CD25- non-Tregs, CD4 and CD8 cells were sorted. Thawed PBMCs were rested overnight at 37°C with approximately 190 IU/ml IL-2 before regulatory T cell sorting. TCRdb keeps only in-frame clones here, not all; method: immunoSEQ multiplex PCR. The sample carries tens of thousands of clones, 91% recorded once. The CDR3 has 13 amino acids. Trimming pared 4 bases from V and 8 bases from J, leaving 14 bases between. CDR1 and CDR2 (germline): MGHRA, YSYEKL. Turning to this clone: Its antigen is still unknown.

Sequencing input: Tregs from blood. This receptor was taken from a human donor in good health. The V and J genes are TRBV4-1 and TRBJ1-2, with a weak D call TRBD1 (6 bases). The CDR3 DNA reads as TGCGCCAGCAGCCGGGACATGATCGGGGGCTACACCTTC. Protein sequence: CASSRDMIGGYTF.